The next 19 T cell receptor beta chains were all read from a single sample in a study of response to subunit inactivated influenza vaccine. A single record per CDR3 protein comes from TCRdb applying MiXCR to the RT-PCR reads. The table includes around 540,000 distinct CDR3 sequences, about 12% detected once. Here the sequenced sample was PBMCs from blood, taken on the day of vaccination. These receptor sequences come from a man in his fifties or sixties who received an inactivated influenza vaccine.

This clonotype was seen ten or more times. This chain uses TRBV20-1 with TRBJ1-6; 7 positions match TRBD1. The trim removed 0 bases at V and 7 bases at J, leaving 9 bases unmatched. Per the germline V gene, CDR1 is DFQATT and CDR2 is SNEGSKA (reference sequence). This CDR3 region has 16 residues. The CDR3 region is CSARDRVGQANSPLHF. The CDR3 DNA reads TGCAGTGCTAGAGATCGGGTAGGACAGGCAAATTCACCCCTCCACTTT.

This chain links TRBV19 with TRBJ2-4, with D perhaps TRBD1 or TRBD2 (6 bases each). The V gene's germline CDR1 is LNHDA and CDR2 SQIVND (reference sequence). This CDR3 has 15 residues. V was clipped by 3 bases and J by 8 bases, with 17 bases between them. The CDR3 spells CASSIRGQGRDIQYF. DNA of the CDR3: TGTGCCAGTAGTATCCGGGGGCAAGGAAGGGACATTCAGTACTTC. Complete variable domain (other parts from reference TRBV19 and TRBJ2-4): DGGITQSPKYLFRKEGQNVTLSCEQNLNHDAMYWYRQDPGQGLRLIYYSQIVNDFQKGDIAEGYSVSREKKESFPLTVTSAQKNPTAFYLCASSIRGQGRDIQYFGAGTRLSVL.

This chain links TRBV20-1 with TRBJ2-1; 13 nucleotides match TRBD2. The CDR3 extends over 14 amino acids. Germline V gives CDR1 DFQATT, CDR2 SNEGSKA (reference sequence). Here the CDR3 DNA reads TGCAGCCCTTCGACTAGCGGGGGGTGGGATGAGCAGTTCTTC. Translating it yields CSPSTSGGWDEQFF.

This chain links TRBV24-1 with TRBJ2-3, with no clear D. CDR1 is KGHDR and CDR2 is SFDVKD in the germline V gene. This CDR3 contains 13 residues. V was clipped by 3 bases and J by 3 bases, with 6 bases between them. CDR3 sequence: CATSDLLTDTQYF. The CDR3 DNA sequence: TGTGCCACCAGTGATCTCCTTACAGATACGCAGTATTTT.

This clonotype was seen a handful of times. The chain recombines TRBV29-1 with TRBJ2-4; TRBD1 aligns across 7 bases. V shed 6 bases and J 0 bases; nucleotides not matched to a gene: 5. Germline lookup yields CDR1 SQVTM and CDR2 ANQGSEA. This CDR3 comprises 14 residues. The CDR3 DNA reads TGCAGCGTGGTGACAGGGTTAGCCAAAAACATTCAGTACTTC. This codes for CSVVTGLAKNIQYF.

This clonotype was observed many times. The chain recombines TRBV2 with TRBJ1-1; D gene ambiguous. Germline assignment: CDR1 SNHLY and CDR2 FYNNEI. Trimming stripped 0 bases from V and 1 base from J, with 9 bases between. The CDR3 runs 15 residues. The CDR3 nucleotides are TGTGCCAGCAGTGAAGCGCGCACAGCGAACACTGAAGCTTTCTTT. Protein product: CASSEARTANTEAFF.

J is TRBJ2-2 and V is TRBV6-6; D is uncertain. V lost 2 bases and J 9 bases, leaving 10 bases between the germline ends. This CDR3 is built from 13 residues. Germline CDR1 is MNHNY and CDR2 is SVGAGI (reference sequence). This CDR3 is CASSYVGPRELFF. CDR3 in DNA: TGTGCCAGCAGTTACGTAGGCCCCCGGGAGCTGTTTTTT.

This clonotype was observed at least ten times. The CDR3 spells CASSLSGVSSYNEQFF. The CDR3 bases are TGTGCCAGCAGTTTAAGTGGTGTGAGCTCCTACAATGAGCAGTTCTTC. The rearrangement links TRBV28 to TRBJ2-1; D unresolved. The V and J ends lost 2 bases and 0 bases respectively, with 11 bases between them. The V gene's germline CDR1 is MDHEN and CDR2 SYDVKM. CDR3 length: 16 residues.

V is TRBV5-1 and J is TRBJ2-7; D possibly corresponds to TRBD2 (6 bases). The V and J ends lost 6 bases and 2 bases respectively, with 12 bases between them. This CDR3 is built from 13 residues. Germline CDR1 is SGHRS and CDR2 is YFSETQ. The CDR3 coding sequence is TGCGCCAGCACGCGGGACGGAGCCTACGAGCAGTACTTC. Translated, it gives CASTRDGAYEQYF.

This clonotype occurred many times. The rearrangement links TRBV2 to TRBJ1-5; TRBD1 might be the D (5 bases). Germline CDR1 and CDR2: SNHLY and FYNNEI. V dropped 4 bases and J dropped 6 bases, with 10 bases sitting between them. The CDR3 covers 13 residues. In nucleotides, the CDR3 is TGTGCCAGCAGTGTTCAGGGTATTCAGCCCCAGCATTTT. It specifies CASSVQGIQPQHF. The entire variable domain, with the rest obtained from reference TRBV2 and TRBJ1-5, is as follows: EPEVTQTPSHQVTQMGQEVILRCVPISNHLYFYWYRQILGQKVEFLVSFYNNEISEKSEIFDDQFSVERPDGSNFTLKIRSTKLEDSAMYFCASSVQGIQPQHFGDGTRLSIL.

This clonotype appeared a few times. V usage is TRBV6-5 and J usage is TRBJ2-5, with 10 bases matching TRBD2. The CDR3 extends over 16 amino acids. Germline trimming cut 4 bases from V and 5 bases from J; bases unmatched to any gene: 10. Looked up from germline, CDR1 is MNHEY and CDR2 is SVGAGI. The CDR3, as DNA: TGTGCCAGCAGTTCGACTGGGACTAGCGTGGGGGAGACCCAGTACTTC. It is translated as CASSSTGTSVGETQYF.

This clonotype has more than one count but fewer than ten. A much bigger clone sits one base away, suggesting this may be a read error. The chain is built from TRBV7-9 and TRBJ2-3, with D perhaps matching TRBD2 (5 bases). The CDR3 has 13 amino acids. V was cut by 2 bases and J by 4 bases, with 7 bases left in between. Looked up from germline, CDR1 is SEHNR and CDR2 is FQNEAQ (reference sequence). The CDR3 DNA reads TGTGCCAGCAGCTTACAGAGGGCAGATACGCAGTATTTT. The encoded protein is CASSLQRADTQYF. The variable domain in full, completed from reference TRBV7-9 and TRBJ2-3, reads DTGVSQNPRHKITKRGQNVTFRCDPISEHNRLYWYRQTLGQGPEFLTYFQNEAQLEKSRLLSDRFSAERPKGSFSTLEIQRTEQGDSAMYLCASSLQRADTQYFGPGTRLTVL.

Worth noting for this clonotype: A read error is possible here, since a much larger clone lies one base away. The chain couples TRBV5-1 to TRBJ2-1, with TRBD2 matching over 8 bases. The germline V gene has CDR1 SGHRS and CDR2 YFSETQ. The CDR3 length is 15 residues. The CDR3 spells CASSSLAGVGDELFF. CDR3 DNA: TGCGCCAGCAGCTCTCTAGCGGGTGTAGGGGATGAGCTGTTCTTC.

This clonotype was seen ten or more times. This chain connects TRBV20-1 to TRBJ2-5; D is unresolved. Per germline, CDR1 DFQATT and CDR2 SNEGSKA (reference sequence). V lost 6 bases, J lost 1 base, and 15 bases lay in between. The CDR3 is made up of 14 amino acids. CDR3 bases: TGCAGTGCGCGCTCGGCTGTTACCCAAGAGACCCAGTACTTC. Translation: CSARSAVTQETQYF.

Here the CDR3 reads CASSQETSGAMYNEQFF. CDR3 sequence (DNA): TGCGCCAGCAGCCAAGAAACTAGCGGGGCTATGTACAATGAGCAGTTCTTC. J is TRBJ2-1 and V is TRBV4-1, with 10 nucleotides matching TRBD2. V lost 0 bases and J lost 4; bases outside the gene matches: 6. Germline assignment: CDR1 MGHRA and CDR2 YSYEKL. CDR3 length equals 17 residues.

This clonotype turned up a few times. The J gene is TRBJ2-6, the V gene TRBV20-1; a possible D gene is TRBD1 (5 bases). V gave up 6 bases and J gave up 1 base, with 10 bases separating them. This CDR3 has 14 amino acids. The germline V gene encodes CDR1 DFQATT and CDR2 SNEGSKA (reference sequence). As DNA, the CDR3 is TGCAGTGCCCTAGGGGAATCTGGGGCCAACGTCCTGACTTTC. It is translated as CSALGESGANVLTF.

The V gene is TRBV4-3, the J gene TRBJ1-1, with D perhaps matching TRBD1 (6 bases). Germline lookup yields CDR1 LGHNA and CDR2 YSLEER. There are 13 residues in the CDR3. V was pared by 0 bases and J by 11 bases, with 13 bases between. CDR3 in DNA: TGCGCCAGCAGCCAAGAGCAGGGGCGGAAGGCTTTCTTT. Translated: CASSQEQGRKAFF.

This clonotype has just a few counts. The J gene is TRBJ2-7, the V gene TRBV2; 8 nucleotides line up with TRBD2. V shed 4 bases and J 2 bases; nucleotides not matched to a gene: 7. Germline values: CDR1 SNHLY, CDR2 FYNNEI. The length of the CDR3 is 15 residues. The CDR3 DNA reads TGTGCCAGCAGTGCGTGGACTAGCAGTGCCTACGAGCAGTACTTC. This translates into CASSAWTSSAYEQYF.

This clonotype has ten or more counts. This sequence joins TRBV12-3 or TRBV12-4 and TRBJ2-3; D gene uncertain. The CDR3 is 14 amino acids. V was clipped by 3 bases and J by 1 base, with 8 bases between them. In DNA, the CDR3 is TGTGCCAGCAGTTTTGGTTGGGGCACAGATACGCAGTATTTT. Translation: CASSFGWGTDTQYF.